This T cell receptor beta chain was captured in a study of regulatory T cells in long-lasting Graves disease. Study background: Duration of antithyroid drug therapy among newly diagnosed Graves' patients was under 3 months.

Time point given: newly diagnosed GD, antithyroid drugs for less than 3 months. The TCR library was made from RNA extracted from PBMCs. This clonotype was picked up many times. Its antigen is not identified. Germline-derived CDR1 and CDR2 are MDHEN and SYDVKM. The CDR3 extends over 14 amino acids. Losses at the gene ends were 2 bases for V and 2 bases for J; bases not matched to a gene: 3. HTBI primers from iRepertoire and Arm-PCR of CDR3 regions yielded the TCR beta libraries. TCRdb independently ran MiXCR on the multiplex PCR reads; one entry per CDR3 protein. The table has approximately 350,000 distinct CDR3 sequences, 16% seen once. General study points: Samples came from peripheral blood alone, without thyroid tissue.

These sequences were also reported in another study, on T cells in Graves' hyperthyroidism and ophthalmopathy. That source reports: The patients, who ranged from 18 to 65 in age, presented with newly diagnosed hyperthyroidism lasting under 2 months. TCR CDR3 underwent first-round RT-PCR with the HTBI primer set.

The receptor was isolated from a man aged 35 to 55 with Graves disease. V usage is TRBV28 and J usage is TRBJ2-7; TRBD1 matches at 7 bases. The source material was peripheral blood mononuclear cells (PBMCs), sampled at new diagnosis, from a patient treated with antithyroid drugs. CDR3 nucleotide sequence: TGTGCCAGCAGTTTAACCGACAGGGCCTACGAGCAGTACTTC. Protein: CASSLTDRAYEQYF.